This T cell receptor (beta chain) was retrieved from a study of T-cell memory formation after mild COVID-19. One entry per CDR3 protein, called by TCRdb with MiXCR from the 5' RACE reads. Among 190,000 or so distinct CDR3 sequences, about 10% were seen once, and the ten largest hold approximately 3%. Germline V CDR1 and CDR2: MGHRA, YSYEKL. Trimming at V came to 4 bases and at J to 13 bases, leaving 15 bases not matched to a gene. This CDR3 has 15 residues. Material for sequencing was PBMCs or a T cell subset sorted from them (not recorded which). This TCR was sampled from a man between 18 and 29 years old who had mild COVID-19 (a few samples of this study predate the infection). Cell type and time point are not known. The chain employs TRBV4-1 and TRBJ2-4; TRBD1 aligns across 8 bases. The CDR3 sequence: CASSRRRTGLDAQYF. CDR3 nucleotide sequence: TGCGCCAGCAGCCGGAGGAGGACAGGGCTAGACGCGCAGTACTTC.